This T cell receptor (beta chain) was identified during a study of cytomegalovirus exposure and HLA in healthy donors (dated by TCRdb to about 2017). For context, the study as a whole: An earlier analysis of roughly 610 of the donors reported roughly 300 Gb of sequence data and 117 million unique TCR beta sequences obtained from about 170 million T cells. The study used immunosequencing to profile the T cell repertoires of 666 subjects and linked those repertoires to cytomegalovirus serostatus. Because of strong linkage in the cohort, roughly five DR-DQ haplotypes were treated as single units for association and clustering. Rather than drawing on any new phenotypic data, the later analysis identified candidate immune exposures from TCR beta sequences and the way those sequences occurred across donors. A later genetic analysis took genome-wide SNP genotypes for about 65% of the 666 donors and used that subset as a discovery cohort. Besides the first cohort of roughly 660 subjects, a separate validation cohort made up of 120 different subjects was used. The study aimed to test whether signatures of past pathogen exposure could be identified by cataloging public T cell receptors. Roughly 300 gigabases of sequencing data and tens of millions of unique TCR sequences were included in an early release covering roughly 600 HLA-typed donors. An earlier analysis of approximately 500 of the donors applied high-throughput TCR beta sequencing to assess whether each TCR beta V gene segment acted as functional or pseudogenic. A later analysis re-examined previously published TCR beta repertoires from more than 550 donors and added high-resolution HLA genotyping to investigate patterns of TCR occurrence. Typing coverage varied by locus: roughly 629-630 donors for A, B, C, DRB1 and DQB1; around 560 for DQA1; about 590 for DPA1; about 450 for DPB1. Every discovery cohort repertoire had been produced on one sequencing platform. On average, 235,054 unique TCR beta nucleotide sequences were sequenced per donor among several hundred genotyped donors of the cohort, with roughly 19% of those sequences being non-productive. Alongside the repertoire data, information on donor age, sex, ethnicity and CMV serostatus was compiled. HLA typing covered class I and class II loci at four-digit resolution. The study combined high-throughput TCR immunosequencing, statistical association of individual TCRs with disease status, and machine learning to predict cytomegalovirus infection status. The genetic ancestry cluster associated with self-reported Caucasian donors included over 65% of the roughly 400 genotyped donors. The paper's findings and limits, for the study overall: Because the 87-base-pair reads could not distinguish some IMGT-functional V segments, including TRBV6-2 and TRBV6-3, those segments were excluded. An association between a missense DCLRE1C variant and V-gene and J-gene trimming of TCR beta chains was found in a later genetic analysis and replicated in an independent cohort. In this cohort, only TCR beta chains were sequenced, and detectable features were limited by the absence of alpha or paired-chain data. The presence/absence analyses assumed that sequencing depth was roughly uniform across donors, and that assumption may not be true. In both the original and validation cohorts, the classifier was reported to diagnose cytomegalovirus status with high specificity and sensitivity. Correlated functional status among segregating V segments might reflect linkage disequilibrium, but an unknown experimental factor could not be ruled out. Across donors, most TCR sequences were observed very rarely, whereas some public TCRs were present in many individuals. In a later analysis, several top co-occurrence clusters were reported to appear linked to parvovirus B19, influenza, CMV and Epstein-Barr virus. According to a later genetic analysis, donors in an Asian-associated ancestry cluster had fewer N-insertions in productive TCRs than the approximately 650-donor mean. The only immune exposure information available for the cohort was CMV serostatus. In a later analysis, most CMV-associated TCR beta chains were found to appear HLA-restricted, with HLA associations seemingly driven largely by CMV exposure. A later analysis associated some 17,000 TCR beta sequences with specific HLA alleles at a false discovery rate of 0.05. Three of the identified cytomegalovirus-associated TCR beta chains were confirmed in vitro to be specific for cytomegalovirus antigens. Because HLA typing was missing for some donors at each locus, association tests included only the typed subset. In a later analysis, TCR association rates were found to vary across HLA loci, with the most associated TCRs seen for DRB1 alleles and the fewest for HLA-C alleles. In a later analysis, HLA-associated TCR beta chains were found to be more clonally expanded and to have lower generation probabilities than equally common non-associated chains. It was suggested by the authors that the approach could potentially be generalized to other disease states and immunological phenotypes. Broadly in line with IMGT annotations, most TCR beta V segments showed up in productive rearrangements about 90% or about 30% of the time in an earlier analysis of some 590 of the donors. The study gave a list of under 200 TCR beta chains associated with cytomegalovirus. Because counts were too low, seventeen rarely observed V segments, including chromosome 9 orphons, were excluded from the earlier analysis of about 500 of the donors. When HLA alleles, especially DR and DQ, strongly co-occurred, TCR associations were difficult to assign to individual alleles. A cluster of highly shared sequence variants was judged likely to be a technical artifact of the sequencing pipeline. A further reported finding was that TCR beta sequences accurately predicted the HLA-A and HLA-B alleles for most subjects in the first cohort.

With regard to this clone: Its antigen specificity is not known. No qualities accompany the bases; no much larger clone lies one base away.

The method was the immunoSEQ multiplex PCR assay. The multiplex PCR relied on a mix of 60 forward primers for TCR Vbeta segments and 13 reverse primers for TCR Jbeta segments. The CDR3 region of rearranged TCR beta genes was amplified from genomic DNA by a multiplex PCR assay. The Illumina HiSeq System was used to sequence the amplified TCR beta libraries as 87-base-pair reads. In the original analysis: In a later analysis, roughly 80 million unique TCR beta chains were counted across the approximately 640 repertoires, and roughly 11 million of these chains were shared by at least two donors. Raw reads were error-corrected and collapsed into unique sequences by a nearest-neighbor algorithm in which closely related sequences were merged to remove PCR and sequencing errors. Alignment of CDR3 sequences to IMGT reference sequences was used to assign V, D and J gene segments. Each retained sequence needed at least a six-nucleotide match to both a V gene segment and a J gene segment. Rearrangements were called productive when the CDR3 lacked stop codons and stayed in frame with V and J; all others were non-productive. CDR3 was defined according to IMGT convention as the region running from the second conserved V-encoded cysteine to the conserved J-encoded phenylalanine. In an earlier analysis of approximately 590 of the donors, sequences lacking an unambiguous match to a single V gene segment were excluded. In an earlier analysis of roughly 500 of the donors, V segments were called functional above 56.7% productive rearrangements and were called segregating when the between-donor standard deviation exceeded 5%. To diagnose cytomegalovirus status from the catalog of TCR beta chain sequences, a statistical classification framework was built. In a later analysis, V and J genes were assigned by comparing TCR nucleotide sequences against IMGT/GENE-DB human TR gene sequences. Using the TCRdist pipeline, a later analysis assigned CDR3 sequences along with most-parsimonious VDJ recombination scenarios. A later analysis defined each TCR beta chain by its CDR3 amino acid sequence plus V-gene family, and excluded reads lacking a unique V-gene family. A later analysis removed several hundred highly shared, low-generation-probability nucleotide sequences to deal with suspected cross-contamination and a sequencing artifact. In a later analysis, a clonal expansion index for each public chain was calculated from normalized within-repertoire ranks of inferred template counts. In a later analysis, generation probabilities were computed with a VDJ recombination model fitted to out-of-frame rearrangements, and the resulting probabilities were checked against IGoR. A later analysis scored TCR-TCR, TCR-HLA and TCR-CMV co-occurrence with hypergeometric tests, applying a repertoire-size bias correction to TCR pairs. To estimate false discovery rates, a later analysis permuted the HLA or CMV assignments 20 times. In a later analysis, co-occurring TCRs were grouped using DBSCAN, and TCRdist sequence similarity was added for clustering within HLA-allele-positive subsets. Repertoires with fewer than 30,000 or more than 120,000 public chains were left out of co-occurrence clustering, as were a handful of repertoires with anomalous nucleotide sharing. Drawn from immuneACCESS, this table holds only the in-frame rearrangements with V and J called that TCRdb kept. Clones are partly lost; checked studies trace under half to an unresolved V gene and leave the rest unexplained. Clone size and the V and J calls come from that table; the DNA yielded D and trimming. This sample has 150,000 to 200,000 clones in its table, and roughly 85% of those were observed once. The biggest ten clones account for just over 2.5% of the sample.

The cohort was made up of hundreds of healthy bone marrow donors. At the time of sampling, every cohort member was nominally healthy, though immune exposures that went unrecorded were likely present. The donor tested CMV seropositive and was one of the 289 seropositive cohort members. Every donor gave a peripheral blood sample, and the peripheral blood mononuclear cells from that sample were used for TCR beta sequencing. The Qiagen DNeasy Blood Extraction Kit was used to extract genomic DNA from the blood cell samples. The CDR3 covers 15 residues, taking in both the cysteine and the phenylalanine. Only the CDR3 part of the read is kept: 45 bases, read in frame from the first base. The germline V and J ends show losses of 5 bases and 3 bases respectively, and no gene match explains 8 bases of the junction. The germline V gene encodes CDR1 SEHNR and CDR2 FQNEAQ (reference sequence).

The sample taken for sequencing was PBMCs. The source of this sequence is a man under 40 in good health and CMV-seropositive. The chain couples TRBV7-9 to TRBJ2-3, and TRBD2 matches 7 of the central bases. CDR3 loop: CASSHRTSRTDTQYF. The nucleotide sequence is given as TGTGCCAGCAGCCATAGGACTAGTCGTACAGATACGCAGTATTTT.